These 7 T cell receptor beta chains originate from one sample sequenced in a study of T-cell reconstitution after alpha-beta-depleted transplantation in children. Unique molecular identifiers were built into the TCRbeta library. TCRdb re-analysed the PCR reads in MiXCR, keeping a single row per CDR3 protein. The sample yields some 220,000 distinct CDR3 sequences, roughly a tenth seen once. Material: PBMCs, obtained before TCRalphabeta/CD19-depleted stem cell transplant. Receptor source: a child younger than two with acute myeloid leukemia, due to receive a stem cell transplant.

This clonotype showed up many times. The chain is built from TRBV13 and TRBJ1-2, with 8 nucleotides matching TRBD1. Germline V CDR1 and CDR2: PRHDT, FYEKMQ (reference sequence). The CDR3 loop spans 15 amino acids. Germline trimming cut 5 bases from V and 4 bases from J; bases unmatched to any gene: 9. The CDR3 sequence: CASSRGTGDFYGYTF. The CDR3 DNA is TGTGCCAGCAGCCGGGGGACAGGAGACTTCTATGGCTACACCTTC.

This clonotype appeared many times. The rearrangement joins TRBV20-1 to TRBJ2-3; D may be TRBD2 (7 bases). Between the trimmed V and J ends, which lost 2 bases and 3 bases, there was a span of 12 bases. The CDR3 is 14 amino acids. Germline V gene data show CDR1 as DFQATT and CDR2 as SNEGSKA (reference sequence). DNA for the CDR3: TGCAGTGCTAGAAAAGCGGGGACAACAGATACGCAGTATTTT. This gives the protein CSARKAGTTDTQYF.

Ten or more counts support this clonotype. The chain carries TRBV6-1 and TRBJ1-5, with D unresolved. The CDR3 has 13 residues. V lost 5 bases, J lost 0 bases, and 5 bases lay in between. Germline V gives CDR1 MNHNS, CDR2 SASEGT. CDR3 loop: CASSPNSNQPQHF. The CDR3 DNA sequence: TGTGCCAGCAGTCCTAATAGCAATCAGCCCCAGCATTTT.

The chain links TRBV5-1 to TRBJ1-5, with 9 nucleotides matching TRBD1. The CDR3 covers 16 residues. CDR1 is SGHRS and CDR2 is YFSETQ in the germline V gene. The J segment lost 6 bases and the V segment lost 2 bases, leaving 9 bases of the junction unmatched. CDR3 amino acids: CASSFLPGQGPQPQHF. The CDR3 DNA follows: TGCGCCAGCAGCTTTTTACCGGGACAGGGCCCTCAGCCCCAGCATTTT.

This clonotype was recorded at least ten times. This sequence joins TRBV20-1 and TRBJ2-1; 11 bases fit TRBD2. Per germline, CDR1 DFQATT and CDR2 SNEGSKA (reference sequence). The CDR3 is 14 residues long. V gave up 3 bases and J gave up 7 bases; unmatched junction bases: 5. CDR3 bases: TGCAGTGCTAGCGGACTAGCGGGTGAAAATGAGCAGTTCTTC. Its translation is CSASGLAGENEQFF.

This clonotype showed up many times. The rearrangement links TRBV5-1 to TRBJ2-3; D remains ambiguous. The V gene's germline CDR1 is SGHRS and CDR2 YFSETQ. The CDR3 has 13 residues. V was clipped by 2 bases and J by 4 bases, with 8 bases between them. Here the CDR3 reads CASSFSRADTQYF. The CDR3 coding sequence is TGCGCCAGCAGCTTCAGCAGAGCAGATACGCAGTATTTT. Looking up the rest from reference TRBV5-1 and TRBJ2-3 gives the full variable domain: KAGVTQTPRYLIKTRGQQVTLSCSPISGHRSVSWYQQTPGQGLQFLFEYFSETQRNKGNFPGRFSGRQFSNSRSEMNVSTLELGDSALYLCASSFSRADTQYFGPGTRLTVL.

This clonotype occurred a few times. The chain joins TRBV18 to TRBJ2-1; possibly TRBD1 or TRBD2 for D (7 bases each). Trimming cost V 3 bases and J 5 bases, with 11 bases left between them. The CDR3 is 14 residues long. Germline CDR1 and CDR2: KGHSH and LQKENI. The CDR3 DNA reads as TGTGCCAGCTCACCCAGGGGGGGGGACAATGAGCAGTTCTTC. Its protein is CASSPRGGDNEQFF.